These 7 T cell receptor beta chains share one sample of origin, sequenced in a study of T cells after yellow fever vaccination. MiXCR was run by TCRdb on the 5' RACE reads, yielding one entry per CDR3 protein. Here the sample spans 300,000 to 400,000 distinct CDR3 sequences, over 5% being singletons. The source material was PBMCs, sampled 5 days after the yellow fever booster vaccination. The receptors originated from a man aged 25 to 40 who received the YFV17D yellow fever vaccine.

The chain combines TRBV20-1 with TRBJ2-1; D unclear. Trimming cost V 4 bases and J 10 bases, with 14 bases left between them. The CDR3 consists of 12 residues. Germline CDR1 and CDR2: DFQATT and SNEGSKA (reference sequence). The CDR3 bases are TGCAGTGCTACCAAACAAGCGAGGGAGCAGTTCTTC. Protein: CSATKQAREQFF.

This clonotype occurred a few times. V is TRBV24-1 and J is TRBJ1-5, with D perhaps TRBD1 (6 bases). Trimming shortened V by 4 bases and J by 7 bases, and 13 bases separated the two germline ends. The CDR3 covers 14 residues. Germline CDR1 KGHDR, CDR2 SFDVKD. The CDR3 nucleotides read TGTGCCACCAGTGACCCGGGGGCGGGACAGCCCCAGCATTTT. Translating it yields CATSDPGAGQPQHF.

The chain employs TRBV5-1 and TRBJ2-7; D is ambiguous. Per the germline V gene, CDR1 is SGHRS and CDR2 is YFSETQ. This CDR3 region has 12 residues. The germline V and J ends were trimmed by 1 base and 5 bases, with 7 bases remaining between them. The DNA of the CDR3 is TGCGCCAGCAGCTTGTTCGGAAACGAGCAGTACTTC. It codes for CASSLFGNEQYF.

Comments on this clonotype: Germline is not matched at one junction end, which may reflect a read error. This rearrangement joins TRBV20-1 to TRBJ2-6, with D possibly TRBD1 on 6 matching bases. CDR1 is DFQATT and CDR2 is SNEGSKA in the germline V gene (reference sequence). This CDR3 has 16 amino acids. The DNA of the CDR3 is TGCTGTGCTAGAGGACAGTTAGCCTCTGGGGCCAACGTCCTGACTTTC. It is translated as CCARGQLASGANVLTF.

This clonotype was recorded many times. The V call is TRBV7-2, the J call TRBJ2-3; weak D call: TRBD2 (6 bases). Germline CDR1 SGHTA, CDR2 FQGNSA. Deletions cut 5 bases from V and 4 bases from J, with 13 bases between. CDR3 length: 14 amino acids. CDR3 coding DNA: TGTGCCAGCAGCGCAGGAGGGGCCCCAGATACGCAGTATTTT. This encodes CASSAGGAPDTQYF.

This clonotype was observed at least ten times. The V gene is TRBV7-2, the J gene TRBJ2-7; D is uncertain. Germline V gene lookup returns CDR1 SGHTA and CDR2 FQGNSA. Trimming took off 1 base at V and 3 bases at J, with 13 bases between the two ends. There are 15 residues in the CDR3. CDR3 amino acids: CASSLEARTRYEQYF. CDR3 in DNA: TGTGCCAGCAGCTTAGAAGCTAGGACCCGCTACGAGCAGTACTTC.

This clonotype has a count of ten or more. The chain carries TRBV6-5 and TRBJ2-3; unclear D gene. The CDR3 runs to 13 residues. V lost 2 bases and J 7 bases, leaving 10 bases between the germline ends. Germline V gives CDR1 MNHEY, CDR2 SVGAGI. CDR3 amino acids: CASSYDKTNTQYF. The CDR3, as DNA: TGTGCCAGCAGTTACGACAAAACAAATACGCAGTATTTT.